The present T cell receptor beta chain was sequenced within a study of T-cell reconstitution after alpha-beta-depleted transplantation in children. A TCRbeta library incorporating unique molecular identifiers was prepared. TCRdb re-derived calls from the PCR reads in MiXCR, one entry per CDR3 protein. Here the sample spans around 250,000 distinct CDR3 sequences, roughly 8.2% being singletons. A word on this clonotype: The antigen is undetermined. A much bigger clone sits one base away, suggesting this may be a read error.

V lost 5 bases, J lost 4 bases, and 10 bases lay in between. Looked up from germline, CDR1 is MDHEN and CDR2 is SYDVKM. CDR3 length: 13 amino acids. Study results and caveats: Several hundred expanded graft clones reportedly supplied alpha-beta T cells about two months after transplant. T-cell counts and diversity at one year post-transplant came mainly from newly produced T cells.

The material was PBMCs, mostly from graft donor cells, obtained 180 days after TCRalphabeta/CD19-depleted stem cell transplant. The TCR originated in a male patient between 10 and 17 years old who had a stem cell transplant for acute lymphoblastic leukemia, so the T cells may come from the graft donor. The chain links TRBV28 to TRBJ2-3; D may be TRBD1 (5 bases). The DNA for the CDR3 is TGTGCCAGCAGTCCATGGGGCCCAGATACGCAGTATTTT. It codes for CASSPWGPDTQYF.